The present entry profiles one T cell receptor beta chain with its context. The data are from a study of blood T cell repertoires in COVID-19. Study-level background: The United States, Italy and Spain were the sources of the acute and convalescent COVID-19 samples.

Profiled with immunoSEQ multiplex PCR; TCRdb holds only in-frame clones, not every one. This table holds tens of thousands of clones, roughly 77% found once. V lost 3 bases and J 3 bases, leaving 6 bases between the germline ends. This CDR3 contains 12 residues. Material for sequencing was peripheral blood. The J gene is TRBJ2-7, the V gene TRBV12-3 or TRBV12-4; D gene uncertain. The sequence was collected from a man aged 65-85 years with active or convalescent COVID-19. CDR3 DNA: TGTGCCAGCAGTTTCTCCCGCTACGAGCAGTACTTC. It specifies CASSFSRYEQYF.